These T cell receptor beta chains were read from a single sample in a study of shared clonotypes between healthy human individuals. This table comes from immunoSEQ multiplex PCR, and its TCRdb copy is limited to in-frame clones, with some not included. The sample comprises about 2.4 million clones, roughly 93% of which are singletons, and approximately 0.35% rests with the top ten. Sequenced sample: naive CD4+ T cells from PBMCs. The origin of the receptors is a man between 18 and 29 years old in good health. Some clones in this sample may be carry-over from other donors' samples. CDR3s include the opening cysteine and the closing phenylalanine or tryptophan. A D gene is named only where the DNA matches it firmly. Clone size, where shown, is once, few, many, or a class for clones that have expanded.

clone_size: once; d_call: TRBD1; v_call: TRBV28; j_call: TRBJ1-1; cdr3_nt: TGTGCCAGCAGTTATAAAAGGACAGGGTCCCATGAAGCTTTCTTT; cdr3_aa: CASSYKRTGSHEAFF
clone_size: NA; d_call: NA; v_call: TRBV6-1; j_call: TRBJ2-7; cdr3_nt: TGTGCCAGCAGTTACAAGACCGAGCAGTACTTC; cdr3_aa: CASSYKTEQYF
clone_size: once; d_call: NA; v_call: TRBV6-5; j_call: TRBJ1-2; cdr3_nt: TGTGCCAGCAGCTCGACAGGCTATGGCTACACCTTC; cdr3_aa: CASSSTGYGYTF
clone_size: few; d_call: NA; v_call: TRBV19; j_call: TRBJ1-1; cdr3_nt: TGTGCCAGTAGTATTCCTAAGACCGCTAACACTGAAGCTTTCTTT; cdr3_aa: CASSIPKTANTEAFF
clone_size: once; d_call: NA; v_call: TRBV5-1; j_call: TRBJ2-7; cdr3_nt: TGCGCCAGCAGCCCTAATGGAGCGGGCCCAACGGGCGAGCAGTACTTC; cdr3_aa: CASSPNGAGPTGEQYF
clone_size: NA; d_call: NA; v_call: TRBV5-4; j_call: TRBJ2-5; cdr3_nt: TGTGCCAGCAGCCCCCCGGACGGGAAAGAGACCCAGTACTTC; cdr3_aa: CASSPPDGKETQYF
clone_size: NA; d_call: NA; v_call: TRBV19; j_call: TRBJ2-1; cdr3_nt: TGTGCCAGTAATAGGGCCCCTGGCCGGCGCTCCTACAATGAGCAGTTCTTC; cdr3_aa: CASNRAPGRRSYNEQFF
clone_size: once; d_call: NA; v_call: TRBV6-5; j_call: TRBJ1-4; cdr3_nt: TGTGCCAGCAGTCCCGGGGGGGCCGCCCAATCAAAACTGTTTTTT; cdr3_aa: CASSPGGAAQSKLFF
clone_size: NA; d_call: TRBD2; v_call: TRBV7-2; j_call: TRBJ2-5; cdr3_nt: TGTGCCAGCAGCTTAGCGGGAGGGCCTGAGGAGACCCAGTACTTC; cdr3_aa: CASSLAGGPEETQYF
clone_size: NA; d_call: TRBD1; v_call: TRBV6-1; j_call: TRBJ1-2; cdr3_nt: TGTGCCAGCAGTGAAAGACAGGGGGCAAACTATGGCTACACCTTC; cdr3_aa: CASSERQGANYGYTF
clone_size: NA; d_call: NA; v_call: TRBV6-1; j_call: TRBJ2-3; cdr3_nt: TGTGCCAGCAGTGAAGAGAGGGGAGATACGCAGTATTTT; cdr3_aa: CASSEERGDTQYF
clone_size: NA; d_call: NA; v_call: TRBV5-4; j_call: TRBJ2-5; cdr3_nt: TGTGCCAGCAGCTTTCGGGACACCTCCCAAGAGACCCAGTACTTC; cdr3_aa: CASSFRDTSQETQYF
clone_size: few; d_call: TRBD2; v_call: TRBV4-1; j_call: TRBJ2-3; cdr3_nt: TGCGCCAGCAGCCAAGAGGGGACTAGCGGGAGGCCTAGGGTAGATACGCAGTATTTT; cdr3_aa: CASSQEGTSGRPRVDTQYF
clone_size: NA; d_call: NA; v_call: TRBV27; j_call: TRBJ2-7; cdr3_nt: TGTGCCAGCAGACCCTACGAGCAGTACTTC; cdr3_aa: CASRPYEQYF
clone_size: NA; d_call: NA; v_call: TRBV28; j_call: TRBJ2-2; cdr3_nt: TGTGCCAGCAGTTTTCTTCGCACCCTCAAGGACAGACCGAACACCGGGGAGCTGTTTTTT; cdr3_aa: CASSFLRTLKDRPNTGELFF
clone_size: NA; d_call: TRBD1; v_call: TRBV5-1; j_call: TRBJ2-1; cdr3_nt: TGCGCCAGCAGCGATGCCGGGACAGGGGGCATAGGGCAGTTCTTC; cdr3_aa: CASSDAGTGGIGQFF
clone_size: NA; d_call: NA; v_call: TRBV30; j_call: TRBJ1-4; cdr3_nt: TGTGCCTGGAGTGTACGAGGGTTCGGTGAAAAACTGTTTTTT; cdr3_aa: CAWSVRGFGEKLFF
clone_size: NA; d_call: NA; v_call: TRBV6-5; j_call: TRBJ1-1; cdr3_nt: TGTGCCAGCAGTTCTCCGGGGGCCAACACTGAAGCTTTCTTT; cdr3_aa: CASSSPGANTEAFF
clone_size: NA; d_call: TRBD2; v_call: TRBV30; j_call: TRBJ2-1; cdr3_nt: TGTGCCTGGAGTCGGGACTACTACAATGAGCAGTTCTTC; cdr3_aa: CAWSRDYYNEQFF
clone_size: NA; d_call: NA; v_call: TRBV28; j_call: TRBJ1-2; cdr3_nt: TGTGCCAGCAGCACCACGGGGGGGTCAGGCTACACCTTC; cdr3_aa: CASSTTGGSGYTF
clone_size: once; d_call: TRBD1; v_call: TRBV5-1; j_call: TRBJ1-5; cdr3_nt: TGCGCCAGCAGTTTCACCCCGACAGGGGGCAATCAGCCCCAGCATTTT; cdr3_aa: CASSFTPTGGNQPQHF
clone_size: NA; d_call: NA; v_call: TRBV7-2; j_call: TRBJ1-2; cdr3_nt: TGTGCCAGCAGCTTAGCGGTCGGAAACTATGGCTACACCTTC; cdr3_aa: CASSLAVGNYGYTF
clone_size: NA; d_call: NA; v_call: TRBV28; j_call: TRBJ1-2; cdr3_nt: TGTGCCAGCAGATCCTGGACACTGGGGGTAGGAGGCTACACCTTC; cdr3_aa: CASRSWTLGVGGYTF
clone_size: NA; d_call: NA; v_call: TRBV6-1; j_call: TRBJ2-1; cdr3_nt: TGTGCCAGCAGGGTCGCGGGGTATTTCTTC; cdr3_aa: CASRVAGYFF
clone_size: NA; d_call: NA; v_call: TRBV19; j_call: TRBJ1-5; cdr3_nt: TGTGCCAGTAGTATAAGGGGTTCGGGTAGCAATCAGCCCCAGCATTTT; cdr3_aa: CASSIRGSGSNQPQHF
clone_size: NA; d_call: NA; v_call: TRBV5-1; j_call: TRBJ1-3; cdr3_nt: TGCGCCAGCAGCTCGACTGATGGAAACACCATATATTTT; cdr3_aa: CASSSTDGNTIYF
clone_size: NA; d_call: TRBD1; v_call: TRBV11-3; j_call: TRBJ2-7; cdr3_nt: TGTGCCAGCAAAGGGGACAGCGGTCACGAGCAGTACTTC; cdr3_aa: CASKGDSGHEQYF
clone_size: NA; d_call: NA; v_call: TRBV28; j_call: TRBJ1-1; cdr3_nt: TGTGCCAGCAGCTCTCCCTTCCGTTATACTGGAGAAACTGAAGCTTTCTTT; cdr3_aa: CASSSPFRYTGETEAFF
clone_size: NA; d_call: NA; v_call: TRBV7-9; j_call: TRBJ2-3; cdr3_nt: TGTGCCAGCAGCTTTACCGGACCCGATACGCAGTATTTT; cdr3_aa: CASSFTGPDTQYF
clone_size: NA; d_call: NA; v_call: TRBV9; j_call: TRBJ1-1; cdr3_nt: TGTGCCAGCAGCGGATTGGGACAGAACACTGAAGCTTTCTTT; cdr3_aa: CASSGLGQNTEAFF
clone_size: NA; d_call: TRBD1; v_call: TRBV4-1; j_call: TRBJ1-5; cdr3_nt: TGCGCCAGCAGCCAGGGTACAGGGGTTCAGCCCCAGCATTTT; cdr3_aa: CASSQGTGVQPQHF
clone_size: NA; d_call: NA; v_call: TRBV9; j_call: TRBJ2-7; cdr3_nt: TGTGCCAGCAGCCCAGGGACACCCTATTCCTACGAGCAGTACTTC; cdr3_aa: CASSPGTPYSYEQYF
clone_size: NA; d_call: NA; v_call: TRBV19; j_call: TRBJ1-5; cdr3_nt: TGTGCCAGTAGAGACAACGCGAATCAGCCCCAGCATTTT; cdr3_aa: CASRDNANQPQHF
clone_size: NA; d_call: NA; v_call: TRBV2; j_call: TRBJ1-3; cdr3_nt: TGTGCCAGCAAGCCGACCGGGACTCGCTCTGGAAACACCATATATTTT; cdr3_aa: CASKPTGTRSGNTIYF
clone_size: NA; d_call: NA; v_call: TRBV28; j_call: TRBJ2-2; cdr3_nt: TGTGCCAGCAGTTTAGGTTTGACAGCCACTTCCGGGGAGCTGTTTTTT; cdr3_aa: CASSLGLTATSGELFF
clone_size: NA; d_call: NA; v_call: TRBV7-9; j_call: TRBJ2-7; cdr3_nt: TGTGCCAGCAGCTTAGCGGGAGCCTCCTTGGGCTCCTACGAGCAGTACTTC; cdr3_aa: CASSLAGASLGSYEQYF
clone_size: NA; d_call: TRBD2; v_call: TRBV6-7; j_call: TRBJ2-7; cdr3_nt: TGTGCCAGCATCCCCCCGGGGGGGTTGGAGGAGCAGTACTTC; cdr3_aa: CASIPPGGLEEQYF
clone_size: once; d_call: TRBD2; v_call: TRBV5-6; j_call: TRBJ2-1; cdr3_nt: TGTGCCAGCAGCTCACTAGCGGGAGTCGGAAATGAGCAGTTCTTC; cdr3_aa: CASSSLAGVGNEQFF
clone_size: NA; d_call: NA; v_call: TRBV29-1; j_call: TRBJ2-1; cdr3_nt: TGCAGCGTTACTTACAATGAGCAGTTCTTC; cdr3_aa: CSVTYNEQFF
clone_size: NA; d_call: NA; v_call: TRBV6-5; j_call: TRBJ1-1; cdr3_nt: TGTGCCAGCAGTGGGGCCCCTGGGTACACTGAAGCTTTCTTT; cdr3_aa: CASSGAPGYTEAFF
clone_size: once; d_call: TRBD2; v_call: TRBV28; j_call: TRBJ2-1; cdr3_nt: TGTGCCAGCAGTCCGCGGGGCGGGAGGGCCCCTGAGCAGTTCTTC; cdr3_aa: CASSPRGGRAPEQFF
clone_size: NA; d_call: NA; v_call: TRBV4-2; j_call: TRBJ2-3; cdr3_nt: TGTGCCAGCAGCCAGGACATGTCGTTGTCAGATACGCAGTATTTT; cdr3_aa: CASSQDMSLSDTQYF
clone_size: NA; d_call: TRBD2; v_call: TRBV7-2; j_call: TRBJ2-3; cdr3_nt: TGTGCCAGCAGTACTAGCGGGAGAAGGACAGATACGCAGTATTTT; cdr3_aa: CASSTSGRRTDTQYF
clone_size: NA; d_call: NA; v_call: TRBV7-9; j_call: TRBJ2-5; cdr3_nt: TGTGCCAGCAGCTTAGTTGGACGCAAGACCCAGTACTTC; cdr3_aa: CASSLVGRKTQYF
clone_size: NA; d_call: TRBD1; v_call: TRBV7-9; j_call: TRBJ1-3; cdr3_nt: TGTGCCAGCACCCATCCAAGGGGGAGGGGGCAAGCTGGAAACACCATATATTTT; cdr3_aa: CASTHPRGRGQAGNTIYF
clone_size: NA; d_call: NA; v_call: TRBV28; j_call: TRBJ2-5; cdr3_nt: TGTGCCAGCAGTTTGGCTGGGGGTTGGGGGGAGACCCAGTACTTC; cdr3_aa: CASSLAGGWGETQYF
clone_size: NA; d_call: TRBD2; v_call: TRBV5-1; j_call: TRBJ2-7; cdr3_nt: TGCGCCAGCAGCCAACAGCCGACTAGCGGAAACGAGCAGTACTTC; cdr3_aa: CASSQQPTSGNEQYF
clone_size: few; d_call: NA; v_call: TRBV28; j_call: TRBJ2-7; cdr3_nt: TGTGCCAGCAGTTTCAGTTACGAGCAGTACTTC; cdr3_aa: CASSFSYEQYF
clone_size: NA; d_call: TRBD2; v_call: TRBV7-8; j_call: TRBJ2-1; cdr3_nt: TGTGCCAGCAGCCCGGGAGGGGCTAGCGGGAGGGCCATCTACAATGAGCAGTTCTTC; cdr3_aa: CASSPGGASGRAIYNEQFF
clone_size: NA; d_call: TRBD2; v_call: TRBV30; j_call: TRBJ2-2; cdr3_nt: TGTGCCTGGAGTCGGGACTATAAAGACGGGGAGCTGTTTTTT; cdr3_aa: CAWSRDYKDGELFF
clone_size: NA; d_call: NA; v_call: TRBV14; j_call: TRBJ2-7; cdr3_nt: TGTGCCAGCAGCCAGACCTACGAGCAGTACTTC; cdr3_aa: CASSQTYEQYF
clone_size: NA; d_call: TRBD1; v_call: TRBV5-1; j_call: TRBJ2-1; cdr3_nt: TGCGCCAGCAGGTCGGCCGGGACAGGGTATAATGAGCAGTTCTTC; cdr3_aa: CASRSAGTGYNEQFF